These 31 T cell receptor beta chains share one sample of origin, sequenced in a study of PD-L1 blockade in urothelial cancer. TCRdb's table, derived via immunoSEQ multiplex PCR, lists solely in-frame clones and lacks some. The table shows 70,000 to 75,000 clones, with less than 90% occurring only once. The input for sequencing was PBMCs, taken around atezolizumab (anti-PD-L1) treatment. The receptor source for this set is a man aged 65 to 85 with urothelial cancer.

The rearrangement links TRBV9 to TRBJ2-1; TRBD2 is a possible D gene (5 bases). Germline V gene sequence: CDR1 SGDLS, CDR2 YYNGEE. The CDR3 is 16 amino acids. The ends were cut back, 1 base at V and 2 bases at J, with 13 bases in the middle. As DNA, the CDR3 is TGTGCCAGCAGCGTATTAGGCGAGGGCGCCTACAATGAGCAGTTCTTC. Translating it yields CASSVLGEGAYNEQFF.

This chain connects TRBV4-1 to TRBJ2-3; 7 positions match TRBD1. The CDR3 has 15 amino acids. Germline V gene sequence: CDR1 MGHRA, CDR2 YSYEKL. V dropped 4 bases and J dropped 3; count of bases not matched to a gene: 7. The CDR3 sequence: CASSPFDRDTDTQYF. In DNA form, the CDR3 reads TGCGCCAGCAGCCCCTTCGACAGGGATACAGATACGCAGTATTTT.

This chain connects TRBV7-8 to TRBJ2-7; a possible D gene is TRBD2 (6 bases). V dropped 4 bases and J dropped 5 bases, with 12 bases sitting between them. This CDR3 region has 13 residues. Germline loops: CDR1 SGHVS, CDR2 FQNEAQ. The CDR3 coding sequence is TGTGCCAGCAGCTACCCCGGGGAGGACGAGCAGTACTTC. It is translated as CASSYPGEDEQYF.

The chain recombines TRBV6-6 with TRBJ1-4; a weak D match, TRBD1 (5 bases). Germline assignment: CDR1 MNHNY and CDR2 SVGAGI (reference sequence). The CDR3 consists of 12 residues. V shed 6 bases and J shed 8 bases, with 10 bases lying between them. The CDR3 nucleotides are TGTGCCAGCAGGACAGCGGGGGAAAAACTGTTTTTT. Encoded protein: CASRTAGEKLFF.

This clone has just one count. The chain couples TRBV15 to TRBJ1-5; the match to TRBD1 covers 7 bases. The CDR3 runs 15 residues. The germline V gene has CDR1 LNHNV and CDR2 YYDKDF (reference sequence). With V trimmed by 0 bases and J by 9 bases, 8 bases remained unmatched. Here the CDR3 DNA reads TGTGCCACCAGCAGAGATCGGACAGGTAGTGGGCCCCAGCATTTT. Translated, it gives CATSRDRTGSGPQHF. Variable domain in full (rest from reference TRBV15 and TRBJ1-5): DAMVIQNPRYQVTQFGKPVTLSCSQTLNHNVMYWYQQKSSQAPKLLFHYYDKDFNNEADTPDNFQSRRPNTSFCFLDIRSPGLGDTAMYLCATSRDRTGSGPQHFGDGTRLSIL.

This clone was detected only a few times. The CDR3, as DNA: TGTGCCAGCAGTAACAGGGACAACTATGGCTACACCTTC. Its translation is CASSNRDNYGYTF. The chain carries TRBV6-1 and TRBJ1-2; tentative D call: TRBD1 (6 bases). The CDR3 is made up of 13 amino acids. Germline lookup yields CDR1 MNHNS and CDR2 SASEGT. V lost 5 bases and J 2 bases, leaving 9 bases between the germline ends.

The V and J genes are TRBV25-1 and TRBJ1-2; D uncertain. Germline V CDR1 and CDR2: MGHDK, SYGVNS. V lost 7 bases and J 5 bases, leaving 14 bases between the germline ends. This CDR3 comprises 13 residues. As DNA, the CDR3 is TGTGCCAGCACCCCTGAGGGCAATTATGGCTACACCTTC. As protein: CASTPEGNYGYTF.

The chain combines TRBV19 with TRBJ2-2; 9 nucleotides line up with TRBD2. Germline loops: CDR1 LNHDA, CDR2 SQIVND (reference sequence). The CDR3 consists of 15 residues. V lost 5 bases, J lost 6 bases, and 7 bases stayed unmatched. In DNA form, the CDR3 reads TGTGCCAGTAGTTTAGCGGGAGTGGTGGCCGGGGAGCTGTTTTTT. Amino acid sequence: CASSLAGVVAGELFF.

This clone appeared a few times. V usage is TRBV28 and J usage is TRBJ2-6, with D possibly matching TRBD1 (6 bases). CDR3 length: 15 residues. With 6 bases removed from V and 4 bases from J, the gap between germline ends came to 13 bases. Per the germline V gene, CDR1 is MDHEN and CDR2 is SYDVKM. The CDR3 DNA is TGTGCCAGCAGCGCTACAGGGAGCGGGGCCAACGTCCTGACTTTC. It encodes CASSATGSGANVLTF.

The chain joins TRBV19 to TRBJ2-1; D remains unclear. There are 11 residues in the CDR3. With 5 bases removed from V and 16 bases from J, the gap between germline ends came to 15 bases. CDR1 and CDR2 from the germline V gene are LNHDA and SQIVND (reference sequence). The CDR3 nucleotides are TGTGCCAGTAGTCTTGGTACTGGTGTCTTCTTC. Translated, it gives CASSLGTGVFF.

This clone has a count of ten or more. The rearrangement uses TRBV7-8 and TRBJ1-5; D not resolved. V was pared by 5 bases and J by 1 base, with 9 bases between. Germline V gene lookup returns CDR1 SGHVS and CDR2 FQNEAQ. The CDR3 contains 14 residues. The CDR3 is CASSEEVSNQPQHF. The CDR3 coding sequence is TGTGCCAGCAGCGAAGAGGTGAGCAATCAGCCCCAGCATTTT.

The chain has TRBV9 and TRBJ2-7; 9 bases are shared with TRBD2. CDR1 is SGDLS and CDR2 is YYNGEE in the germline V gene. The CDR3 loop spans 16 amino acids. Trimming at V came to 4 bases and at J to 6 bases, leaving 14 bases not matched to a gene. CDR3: CASSKSGGTNSGEQYF. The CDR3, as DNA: TGTGCCAGCAGCAAAAGCGGGGGGACTAATAGCGGCGAGCAGTACTTC. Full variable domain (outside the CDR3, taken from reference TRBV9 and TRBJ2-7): DSGVTQTPKHLITATGQRVTLRCSPRSGDLSVYWYQQSLDQGLQFLIQYYNGEERAKGNILERFSAQQFPDLHSELNLSSLELGDSALYFCASSKSGGTNSGEQYFGPGTRLTVT.

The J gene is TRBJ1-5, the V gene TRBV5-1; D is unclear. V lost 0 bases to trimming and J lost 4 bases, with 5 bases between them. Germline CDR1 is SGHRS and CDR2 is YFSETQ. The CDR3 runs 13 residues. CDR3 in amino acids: CASSLDGNQPQHF. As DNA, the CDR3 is TGCGCCAGCAGCTTGGACGGGAATCAGCCCCAGCATTTT.

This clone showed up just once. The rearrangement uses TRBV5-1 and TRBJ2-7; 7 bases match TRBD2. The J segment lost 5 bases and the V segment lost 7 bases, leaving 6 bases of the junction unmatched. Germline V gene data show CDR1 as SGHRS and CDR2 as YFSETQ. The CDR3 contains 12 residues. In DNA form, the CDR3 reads TGCGCCAGCTCCGCGGGGGTGAACGAGCAGTACTTC. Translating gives CASSAGVNEQYF.

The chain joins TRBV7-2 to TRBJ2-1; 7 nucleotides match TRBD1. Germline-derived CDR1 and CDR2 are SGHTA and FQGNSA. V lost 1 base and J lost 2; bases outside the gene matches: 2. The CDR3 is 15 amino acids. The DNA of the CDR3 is TGTGCCAGCAGCTTAGGTCAGGGGGCCTACAATGAGCAGTTCTTC. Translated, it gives CASSLGQGAYNEQFF.

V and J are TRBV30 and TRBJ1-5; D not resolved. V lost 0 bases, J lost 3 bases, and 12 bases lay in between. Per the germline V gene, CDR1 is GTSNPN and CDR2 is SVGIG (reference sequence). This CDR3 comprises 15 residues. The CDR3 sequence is CAWSVLGSFNQPQHF. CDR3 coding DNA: TGTGCCTGGAGTGTACTAGGCAGCTTCAATCAGCCCCAGCATTTT.

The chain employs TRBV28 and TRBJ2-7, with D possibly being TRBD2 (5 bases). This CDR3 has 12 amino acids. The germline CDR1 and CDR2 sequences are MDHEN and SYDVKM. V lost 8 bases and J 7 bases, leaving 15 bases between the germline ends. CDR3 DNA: TGTGCCAGCGGAGGACCCCCTGGGGAGCAGTACTTC. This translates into CASGGPPGEQYF.

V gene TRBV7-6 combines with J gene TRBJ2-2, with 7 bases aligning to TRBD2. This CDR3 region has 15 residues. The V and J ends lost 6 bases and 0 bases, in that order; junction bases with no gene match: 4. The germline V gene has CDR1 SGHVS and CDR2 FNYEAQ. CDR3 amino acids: CASSTLATNTGELFF. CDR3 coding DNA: TGTGCCAGCAGTACACTAGCGACGAACACCGGGGAGCTGTTTTTT.

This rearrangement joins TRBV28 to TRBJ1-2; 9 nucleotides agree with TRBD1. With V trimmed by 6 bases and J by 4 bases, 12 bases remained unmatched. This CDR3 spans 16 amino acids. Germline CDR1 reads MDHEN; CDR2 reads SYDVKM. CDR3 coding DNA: TGTGCCAGCAGCCCGGGACAGGGACAACGGGGCTATGGCTACACCTTC. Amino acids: CASSPGQGQRGYGYTF.

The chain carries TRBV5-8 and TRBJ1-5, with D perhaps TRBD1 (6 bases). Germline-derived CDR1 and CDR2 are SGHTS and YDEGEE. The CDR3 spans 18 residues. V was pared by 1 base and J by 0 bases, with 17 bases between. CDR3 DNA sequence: TGTGCCAGCAGCTTGTTGTTCTCCTGGACAGATAGCAATCAGCCCCAGCATTTT. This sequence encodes CASSLLFSWTDSNQPQHF.

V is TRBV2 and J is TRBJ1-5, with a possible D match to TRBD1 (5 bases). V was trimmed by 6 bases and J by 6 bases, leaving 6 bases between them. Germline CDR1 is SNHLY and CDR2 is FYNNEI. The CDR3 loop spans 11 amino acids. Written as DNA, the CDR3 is TGTGCCAGCAGGGGGGGTCAGCCCCAGCATTTT. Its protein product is CASRGGQPQHF. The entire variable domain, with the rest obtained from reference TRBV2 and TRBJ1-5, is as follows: EPEVTQTPSHQVTQMGQEVILRCVPISNHLYFYWYRQILGQKVEFLVSFYNNEISEKSEIFDDQFSVERPDGSNFTLKIRSTKLEDSAMYFCASRGGQPQHFGDGTRLSIL.

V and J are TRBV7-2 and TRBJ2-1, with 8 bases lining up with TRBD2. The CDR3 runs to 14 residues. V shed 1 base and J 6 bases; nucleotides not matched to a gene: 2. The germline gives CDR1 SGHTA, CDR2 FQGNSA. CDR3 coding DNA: TGTGCCAGCAGCTTAGGCGGGAGGACCAATGAGCAGTTCTTC. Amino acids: CASSLGGRTNEQFF.

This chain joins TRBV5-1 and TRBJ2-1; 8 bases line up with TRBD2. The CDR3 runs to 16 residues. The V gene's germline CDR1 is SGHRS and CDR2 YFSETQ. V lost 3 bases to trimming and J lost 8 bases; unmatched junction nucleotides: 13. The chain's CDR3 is CASSSPGQRERDEQFF. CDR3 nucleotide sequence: TGCGCCAGCAGCTCCCCGGGCCAGCGGGAGAGGGATGAGCAGTTCTTC.

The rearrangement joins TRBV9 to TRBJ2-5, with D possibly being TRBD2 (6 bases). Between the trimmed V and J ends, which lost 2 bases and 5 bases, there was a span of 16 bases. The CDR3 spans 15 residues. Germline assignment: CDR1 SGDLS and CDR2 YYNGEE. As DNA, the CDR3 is TGTGCCAGCAGCGTTGGAGCGGGTTATTCTGAGACCCAGTACTTC. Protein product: CASSVGAGYSETQYF.

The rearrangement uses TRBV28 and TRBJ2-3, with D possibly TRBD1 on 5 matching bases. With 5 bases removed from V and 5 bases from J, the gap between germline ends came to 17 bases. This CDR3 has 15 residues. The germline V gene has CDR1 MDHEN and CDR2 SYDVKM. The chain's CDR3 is CASSRTSTGIDTQYF. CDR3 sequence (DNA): TGTGCCAGCAGTCGAACGAGTACAGGAATAGATACGCAGTATTTT.

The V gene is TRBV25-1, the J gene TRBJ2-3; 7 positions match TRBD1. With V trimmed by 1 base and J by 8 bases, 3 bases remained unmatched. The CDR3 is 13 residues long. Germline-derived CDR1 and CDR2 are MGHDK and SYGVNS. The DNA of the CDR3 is TGTGCCAGCAGTGAATTCGGACAGGCTACGCAGTATTTT. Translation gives CASSEFGQATQYF.

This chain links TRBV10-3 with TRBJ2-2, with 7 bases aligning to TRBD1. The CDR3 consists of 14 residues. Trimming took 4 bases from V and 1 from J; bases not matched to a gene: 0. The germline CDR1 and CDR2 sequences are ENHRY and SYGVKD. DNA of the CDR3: TGTGCCATCAGTGGACAGGGGAACACCGGGGAGCTGTTTTTT. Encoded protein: CAISGQGNTGELFF.

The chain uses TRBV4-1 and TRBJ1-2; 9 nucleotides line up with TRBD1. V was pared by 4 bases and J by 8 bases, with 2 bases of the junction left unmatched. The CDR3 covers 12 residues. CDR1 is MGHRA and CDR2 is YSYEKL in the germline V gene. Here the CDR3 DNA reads TGCGCCAGCAGCCGGACAGGGGAGGGCTACACCTTC. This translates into CASSRTGEGYTF.

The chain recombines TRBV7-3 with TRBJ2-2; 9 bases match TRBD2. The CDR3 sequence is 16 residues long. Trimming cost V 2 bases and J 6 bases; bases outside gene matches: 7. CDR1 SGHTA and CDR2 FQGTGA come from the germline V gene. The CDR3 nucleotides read TGTGCCAGCAGCTTACCATCGGGACTAGCCGCCGGGGAGCTGTTTTTT. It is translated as CASSLPSGLAAGELFF.

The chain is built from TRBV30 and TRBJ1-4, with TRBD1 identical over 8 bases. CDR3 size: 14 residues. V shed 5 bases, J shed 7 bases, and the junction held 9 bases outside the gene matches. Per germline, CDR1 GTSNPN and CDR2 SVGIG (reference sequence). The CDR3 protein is CAWAPGGAGEKLFF. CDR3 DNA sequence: TGTGCCTGGGCTCCAGGGGGCGCGGGTGAAAAACTGTTTTTT.

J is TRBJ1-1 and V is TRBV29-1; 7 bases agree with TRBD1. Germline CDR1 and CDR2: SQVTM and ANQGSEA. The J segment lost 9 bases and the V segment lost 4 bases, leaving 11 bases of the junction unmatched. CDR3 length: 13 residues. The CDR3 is CSVASGGFIQAFF. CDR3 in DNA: TGCAGCGTTGCGTCAGGGGGGTTTATTCAAGCTTTCTTT.